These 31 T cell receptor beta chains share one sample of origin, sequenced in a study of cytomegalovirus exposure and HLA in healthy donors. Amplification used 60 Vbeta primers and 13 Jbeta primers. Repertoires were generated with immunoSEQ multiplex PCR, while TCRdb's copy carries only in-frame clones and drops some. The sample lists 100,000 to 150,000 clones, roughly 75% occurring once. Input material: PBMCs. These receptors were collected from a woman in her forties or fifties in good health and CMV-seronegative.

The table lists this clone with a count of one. Written as DNA, the CDR3 is TGTGCCAGCAGCTTAGCAGGGTACAATCAGCCCCAGCATTTT. It yields the protein CASSLAGYNQPQHF. The chain recombines TRBV13 with TRBJ1-5, with D perhaps matching TRBD1 (5 bases). The CDR3 contains 14 residues. Per the germline V gene, CDR1 is PRHDT and CDR2 is FYEKMQ (reference sequence). V was trimmed by 1 base and J by 3 bases, leaving 7 bases between them.

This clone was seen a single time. The CDR3: CAISETSGPSGIYEQFF. CDR3 sequence (DNA): TGTGCCATCAGTGAGACATCTGGGCCTAGCGGGATTTATGAGCAGTTCTTC. This chain uses TRBV10-3 with TRBJ2-1; 9 bases map to TRBD2. The CDR3 totals 17 residues. Germline CDR1 ENHRY, CDR2 SYGVKD. After removal of 2 bases from V and 8 bases from J, the junction contained 13 bases not matched to a gene.

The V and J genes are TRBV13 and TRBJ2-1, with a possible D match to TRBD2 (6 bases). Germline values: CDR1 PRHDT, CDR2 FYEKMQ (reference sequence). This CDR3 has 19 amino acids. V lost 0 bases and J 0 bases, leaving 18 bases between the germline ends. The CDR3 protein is CASSLGLASFSGSYNEQFF. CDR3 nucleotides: TGTGCCAGCAGCTTAGGACTAGCCAGCTTCTCGGGCTCCTACAATGAGCAGTTCTTC.

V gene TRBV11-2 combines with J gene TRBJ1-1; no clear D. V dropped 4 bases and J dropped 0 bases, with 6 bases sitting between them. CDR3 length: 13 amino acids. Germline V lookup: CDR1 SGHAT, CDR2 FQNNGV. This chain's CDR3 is CASSSSMNTEAFF. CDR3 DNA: TGTGCCAGCAGCTCCTCTATGAACACTGAAGCTTTCTTT.

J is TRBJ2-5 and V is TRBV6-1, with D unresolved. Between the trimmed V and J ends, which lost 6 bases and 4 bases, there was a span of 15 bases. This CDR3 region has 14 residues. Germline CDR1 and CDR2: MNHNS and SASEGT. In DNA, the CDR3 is TGTGCCAGCAGCCTAAATTCGGTCGGAGAGACCCAGTACTTC. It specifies CASSLNSVGETQYF.

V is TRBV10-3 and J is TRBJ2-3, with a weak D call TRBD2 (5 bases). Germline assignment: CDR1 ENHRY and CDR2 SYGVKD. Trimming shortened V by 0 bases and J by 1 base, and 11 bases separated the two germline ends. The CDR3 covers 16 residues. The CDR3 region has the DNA TGTGCCATCAGTGAGTCGGCGGGTTCGGGCACAGATACGCAGTATTTT. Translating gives CAISESAGSGTDTQYF.

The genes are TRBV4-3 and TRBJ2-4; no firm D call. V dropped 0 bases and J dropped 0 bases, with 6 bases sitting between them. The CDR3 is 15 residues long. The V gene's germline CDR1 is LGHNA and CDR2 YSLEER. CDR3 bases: TGCGCCAGCAGCCAAGATCTTATAGCCAAAAACATTCAGTACTTC. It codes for CASSQDLIAKNIQYF.

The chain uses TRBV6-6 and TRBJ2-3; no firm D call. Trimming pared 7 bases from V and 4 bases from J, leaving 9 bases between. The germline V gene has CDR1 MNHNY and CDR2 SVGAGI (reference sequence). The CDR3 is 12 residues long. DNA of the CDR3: TGTGCCAGCACCCGGCTAGCAGATACGCAGTATTTT. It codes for CASTRLADTQYF.

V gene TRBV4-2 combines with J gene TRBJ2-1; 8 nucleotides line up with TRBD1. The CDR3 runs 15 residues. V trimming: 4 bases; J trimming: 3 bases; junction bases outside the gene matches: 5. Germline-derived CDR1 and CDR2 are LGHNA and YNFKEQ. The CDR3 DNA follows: TGTGCCAGCAGCCCGGACAGGGTTAACTACAATGAGCAGTTCTTC. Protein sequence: CASSPDRVNYNEQFF.

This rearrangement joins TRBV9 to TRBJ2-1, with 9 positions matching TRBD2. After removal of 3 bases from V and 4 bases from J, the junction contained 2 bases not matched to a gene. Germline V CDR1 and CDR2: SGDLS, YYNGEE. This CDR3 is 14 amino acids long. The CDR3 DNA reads TGTGCCAGCAGCGGACTAGCGGATTACAATGAGCAGTTCTTC. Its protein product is CASSGLADYNEQFF.

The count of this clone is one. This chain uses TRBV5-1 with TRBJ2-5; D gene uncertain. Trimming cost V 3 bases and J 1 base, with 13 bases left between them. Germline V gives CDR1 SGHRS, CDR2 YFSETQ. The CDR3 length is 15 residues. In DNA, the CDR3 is TGCGCCAGCAGCTCGACTCACCCAACCCAAGAGACCCAGTACTTC. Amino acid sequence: CASSSTHPTQETQYF.

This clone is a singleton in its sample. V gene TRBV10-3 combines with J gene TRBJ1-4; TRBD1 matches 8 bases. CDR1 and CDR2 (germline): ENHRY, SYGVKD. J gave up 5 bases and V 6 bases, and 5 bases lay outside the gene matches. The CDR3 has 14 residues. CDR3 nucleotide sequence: TGTGCCATCAGGGACAGGGTCGGGAATGAAAAACTGTTTTTT. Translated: CAIRDRVGNEKLFF.

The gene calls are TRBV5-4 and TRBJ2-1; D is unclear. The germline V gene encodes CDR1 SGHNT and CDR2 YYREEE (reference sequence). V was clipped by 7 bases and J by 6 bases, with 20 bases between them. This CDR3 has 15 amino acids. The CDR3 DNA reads TGTGCCAGCCGCCTAGATCTCAATGCGTTCAATGAGCAGTTCTTC. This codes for CASRLDLNAFNEQFF.

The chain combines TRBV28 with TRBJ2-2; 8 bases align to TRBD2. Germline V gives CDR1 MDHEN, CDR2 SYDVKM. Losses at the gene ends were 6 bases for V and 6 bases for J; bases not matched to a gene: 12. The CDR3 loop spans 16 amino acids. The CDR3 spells CASSPRYGRAAGELFF. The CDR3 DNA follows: TGTGCCAGCAGCCCCCGTTACGGGAGGGCCGCCGGGGAGCTGTTTTTT. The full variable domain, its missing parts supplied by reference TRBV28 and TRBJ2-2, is DVKVTQSSRYLVKRTGEKVFLECVQDMDHENMFWYRQDPGLGLRLIYFSYDVKMKEKGDIPEGYSVSREKKERFSLILESASTNQTSMYLCASSPRYGRAAGELFFGEGSRLTVL.

DNA for the CDR3: TGTGCCAGCAGCTTGGGACAGGTCTCTGAAGCTTTCTTT. Translated: CASSLGQVSEAFF. The chain employs TRBV11-2 and TRBJ1-1; 8 bases line up with TRBD1. The CDR3 runs to 13 residues. Germline V gene data show CDR1 as SGHAT and CDR2 as FQNNGV. V lost 3 bases, J lost 6 bases, and 3 bases stayed unmatched.

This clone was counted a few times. CDR3: CASSSPSGGNEQFF. The CDR3 DNA sequence: TGTGCCAGCAGCTCCCCCTCAGGAGGCAATGAGCAGTTCTTC. The genes are TRBV7-6 and TRBJ2-1, with D perhaps matching TRBD2 (5 bases). There are 14 residues in the CDR3. Per the germline V gene, CDR1 is SGHVS and CDR2 is FNYEAQ. Trimming left V 4 bases short and J 6 bases short, with 13 bases between. Filled out from reference TRBV7-6 and TRBJ2-1, the complete variable domain reads GAGVSQSPRYKVTKRGQDVALRCDPISGHVSLYWYRQALGQGPEFLTYFNYEAQQDKSGLPNDRFSAERPEGSISTLTIQRTEQRDSAMYRCASSSPSGGNEQFFGPGTRLTVL.

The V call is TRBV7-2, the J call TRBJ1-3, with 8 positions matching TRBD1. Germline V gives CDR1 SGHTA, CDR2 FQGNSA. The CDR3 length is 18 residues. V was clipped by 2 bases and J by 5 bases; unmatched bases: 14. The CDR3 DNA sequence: TGTGCCAGCAGCTTACCTTGGGAGACAGGGGACCCTAGAAACACCATATATTTT. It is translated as CASSLPWETGDPRNTIYF.

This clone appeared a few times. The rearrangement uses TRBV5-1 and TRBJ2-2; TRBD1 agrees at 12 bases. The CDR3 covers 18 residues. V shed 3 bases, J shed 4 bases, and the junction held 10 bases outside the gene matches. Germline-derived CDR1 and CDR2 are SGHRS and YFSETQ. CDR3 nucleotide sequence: TGCGCCAGCAGCTCCGGGACAGGGGGCGCGGGGAGCACCGGGGAGCTGTTTTTT. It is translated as CASSSGTGGAGSTGELFF.

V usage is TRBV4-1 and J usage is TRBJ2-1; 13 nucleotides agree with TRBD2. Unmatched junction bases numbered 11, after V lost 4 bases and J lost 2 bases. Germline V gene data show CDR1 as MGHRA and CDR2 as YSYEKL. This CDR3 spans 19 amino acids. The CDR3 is CASSRGLAGVSPPYNEQFF. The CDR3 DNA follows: TGCGCCAGCAGCCGCGGACTAGCGGGAGTATCTCCCCCCTACAATGAGCAGTTCTTC.

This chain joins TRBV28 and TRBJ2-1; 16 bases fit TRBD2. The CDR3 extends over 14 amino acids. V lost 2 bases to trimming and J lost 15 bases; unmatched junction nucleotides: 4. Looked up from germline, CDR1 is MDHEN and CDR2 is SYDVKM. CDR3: CASSLGTSGRDSFF. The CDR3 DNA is TGTGCCAGCAGTTTAGGGACTAGCGGGAGGGATTCGTTCTTC.

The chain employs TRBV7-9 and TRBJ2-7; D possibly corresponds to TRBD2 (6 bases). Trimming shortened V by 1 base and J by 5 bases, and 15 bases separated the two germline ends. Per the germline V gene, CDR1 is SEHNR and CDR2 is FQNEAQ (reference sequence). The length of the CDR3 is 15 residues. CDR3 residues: CASSLGAGNDHEQYF. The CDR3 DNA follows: TGTGCCAGCAGCTTAGGTGCGGGAAACGACCACGAGCAGTACTTC.

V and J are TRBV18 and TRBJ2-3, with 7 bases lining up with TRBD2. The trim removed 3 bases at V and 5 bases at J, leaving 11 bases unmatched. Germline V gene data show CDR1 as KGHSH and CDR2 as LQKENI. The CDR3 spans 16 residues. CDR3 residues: CASSPNVGGSVDTQYF. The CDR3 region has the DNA TGTGCCAGCTCACCCAATGTTGGCGGGAGTGTAGATACGCAGTATTTT.

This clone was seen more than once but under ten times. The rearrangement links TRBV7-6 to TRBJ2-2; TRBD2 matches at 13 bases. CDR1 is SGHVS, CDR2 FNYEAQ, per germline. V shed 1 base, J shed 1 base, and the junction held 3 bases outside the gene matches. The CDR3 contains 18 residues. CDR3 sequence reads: CASSLGGLAGVNTGELFF. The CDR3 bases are TGTGCCAGCAGCTTAGGCGGACTAGCGGGAGTGAACACCGGGGAGCTGTTTTTT.

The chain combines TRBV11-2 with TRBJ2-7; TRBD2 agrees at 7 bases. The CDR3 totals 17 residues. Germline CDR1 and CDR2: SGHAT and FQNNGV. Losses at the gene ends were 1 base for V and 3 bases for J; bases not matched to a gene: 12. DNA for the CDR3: TGTGCCAGCAGCTTAGGGGGTCTAGCGGCGATCCACTACGAGCAGTACTTC. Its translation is CASSLGGLAAIHYEQYF.

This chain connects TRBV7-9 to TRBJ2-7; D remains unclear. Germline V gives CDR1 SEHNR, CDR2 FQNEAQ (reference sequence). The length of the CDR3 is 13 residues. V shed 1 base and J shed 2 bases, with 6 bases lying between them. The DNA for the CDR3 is TGTGCCAGCAGCTTAGACATGGCCTACGAGCAGTACTTC. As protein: CASSLDMAYEQYF.

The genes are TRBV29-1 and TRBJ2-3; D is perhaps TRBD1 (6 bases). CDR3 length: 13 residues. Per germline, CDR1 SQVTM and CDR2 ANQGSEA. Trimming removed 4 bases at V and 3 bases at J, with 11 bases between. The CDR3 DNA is TGCAGCGTTGCAGGGGTGGTAACAGATACGCAGTATTTT. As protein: CSVAGVVTDTQYF.

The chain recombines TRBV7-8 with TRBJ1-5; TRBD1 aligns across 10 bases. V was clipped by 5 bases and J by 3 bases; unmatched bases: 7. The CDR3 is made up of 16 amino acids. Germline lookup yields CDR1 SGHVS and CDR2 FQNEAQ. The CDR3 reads CASSPRTGGNNQPQHF. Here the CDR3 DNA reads TGTGCCAGCAGCCCCCGGACAGGGGGTAACAATCAGCCCCAGCATTTT.

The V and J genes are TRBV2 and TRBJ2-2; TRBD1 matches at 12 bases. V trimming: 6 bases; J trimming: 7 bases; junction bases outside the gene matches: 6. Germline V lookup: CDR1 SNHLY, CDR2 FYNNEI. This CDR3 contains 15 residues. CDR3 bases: TGTGCCAGCAGGTTGGGACAGGGGGCTTTCGGGGAGCTGTTTTTT. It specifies CASRLGQGAFGELFF.

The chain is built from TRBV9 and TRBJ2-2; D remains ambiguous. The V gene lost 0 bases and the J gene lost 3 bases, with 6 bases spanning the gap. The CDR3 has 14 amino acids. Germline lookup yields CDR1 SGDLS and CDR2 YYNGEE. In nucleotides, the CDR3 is TGTGCCAGCAGCGTAGCTCAGGACACCGGGGAGCTGTTTTTT. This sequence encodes CASSVAQDTGELFF. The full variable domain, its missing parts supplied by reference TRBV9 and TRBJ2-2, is DSGVTQTPKHLITATGQRVTLRCSPRSGDLSVYWYQQSLDQGLQFLIQYYNGEERAKGNILERFSAQQFPDLHSELNLSSLELGDSALYFCASSVAQDTGELFFGEGSRLTVL.

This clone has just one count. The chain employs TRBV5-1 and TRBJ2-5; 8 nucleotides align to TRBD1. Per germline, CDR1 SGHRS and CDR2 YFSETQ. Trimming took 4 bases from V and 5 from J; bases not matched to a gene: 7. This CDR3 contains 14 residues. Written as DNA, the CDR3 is TGCGCCAGCAGCGTAAGACAGGGGTTGGAGACCCAGTACTTC. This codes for CASSVRQGLETQYF.

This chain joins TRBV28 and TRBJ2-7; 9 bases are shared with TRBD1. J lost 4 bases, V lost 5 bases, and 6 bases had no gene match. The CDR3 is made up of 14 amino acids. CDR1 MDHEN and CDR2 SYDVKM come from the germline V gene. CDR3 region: CASSTGTGQYEQYF. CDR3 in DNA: TGTGCCAGCAGTACCGGGACAGGGCAATACGAGCAGTACTTC.